Sequencing of this T cell receptor beta chain was carried out in a study of shared T cell receptors in the human thymus. This clone was seen more than once but under ten times. Trimming took off 2 bases at V and 0 bases at J, with 10 bases between the two ends. The germline gives CDR1 MNHEY, CDR2 SMNVEV (reference sequence). The CDR3 extends over 15 amino acids. Only in-frame clones appear in the TCRdb table, and some are missing; sequencing was by immunoSEQ multiplex PCR. Of some 700,000 clones listed, 70% to 90% are singletons. The same sample was also studied in work on human thymus T cells. In that study: Corrective cardiac surgery supplied the resected thymus tissue. Gene usage for V and J segments appeared biased in thymic and blood repertoires. Related research described strongly overlapping thymic repertoires in unrelated people.

The sequence derives from a boy less than two years old with a congenital heart defect. Sequenced: thymocytes. The chain employs TRBV27 and TRBJ1-2; D is unclear. CDR3 in DNA: TGTGCCAGCAGTTTACGGCCAGCGCCTAACTATGGCTACACCTTC. It codes for CASSLRPAPNYGYTF.